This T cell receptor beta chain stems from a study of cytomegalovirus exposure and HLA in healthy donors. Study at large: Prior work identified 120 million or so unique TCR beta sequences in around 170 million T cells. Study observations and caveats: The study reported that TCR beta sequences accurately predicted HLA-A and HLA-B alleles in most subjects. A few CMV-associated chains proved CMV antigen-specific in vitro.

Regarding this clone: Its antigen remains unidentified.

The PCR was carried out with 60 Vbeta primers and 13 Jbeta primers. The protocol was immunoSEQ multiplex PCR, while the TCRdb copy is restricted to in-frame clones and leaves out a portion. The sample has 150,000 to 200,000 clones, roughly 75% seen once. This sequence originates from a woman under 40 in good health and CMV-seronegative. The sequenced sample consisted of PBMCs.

CDR3 nucleotide sequence: TGTGCCAGCAGTGGGATCCCTCCCGGACTAGCGGGGGGGGAGACCCAGTACTTC. Amino acids: CASSGIPPGLAGGETQYF. The chain carries TRBV6-1 and TRBJ2-5; 15 bases align to TRBD2. CDR1 is MNHNS and CDR2 is SASEGT in the germline V gene. V was pared by 4 bases and J by 5 bases, with 11 bases of the junction left unmatched. The CDR3 consists of 18 residues.